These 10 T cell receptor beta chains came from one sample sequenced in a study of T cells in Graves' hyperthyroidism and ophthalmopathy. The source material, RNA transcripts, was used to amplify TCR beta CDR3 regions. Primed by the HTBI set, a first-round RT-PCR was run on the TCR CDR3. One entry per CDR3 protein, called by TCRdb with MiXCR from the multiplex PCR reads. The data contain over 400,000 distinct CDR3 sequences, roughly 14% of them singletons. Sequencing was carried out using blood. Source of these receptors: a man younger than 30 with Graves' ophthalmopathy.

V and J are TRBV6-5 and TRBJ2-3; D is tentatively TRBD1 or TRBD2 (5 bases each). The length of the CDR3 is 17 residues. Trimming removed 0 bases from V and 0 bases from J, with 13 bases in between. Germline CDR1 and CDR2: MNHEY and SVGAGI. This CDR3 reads CASSYSPYRTSTDTQYF. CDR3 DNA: TGTGCCAGCAGTTACTCTCCTTACAGGACTAGCACAGATACGCAGTATTTT.

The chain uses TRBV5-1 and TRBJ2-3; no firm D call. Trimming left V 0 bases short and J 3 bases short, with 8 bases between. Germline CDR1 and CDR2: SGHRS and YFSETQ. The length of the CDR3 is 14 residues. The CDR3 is CASSLASPTDTQYF. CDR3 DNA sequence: TGCGCCAGCAGCTTGGCCTCTCCGACAGATACGCAGTATTTT.

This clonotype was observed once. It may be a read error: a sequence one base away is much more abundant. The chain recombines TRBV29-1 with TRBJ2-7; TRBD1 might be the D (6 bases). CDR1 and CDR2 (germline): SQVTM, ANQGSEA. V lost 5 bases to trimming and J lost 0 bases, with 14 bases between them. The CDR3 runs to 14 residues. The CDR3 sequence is CSVPALGASYEQYF. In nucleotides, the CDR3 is TGCAGCGTTCCGGCCCTGGGGGCCTCCTACGAGCAGTACTTC.

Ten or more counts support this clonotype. The CDR3 DNA sequence: TGTGCCAGCAGTGAGCAGGGTATGGCTAACTATGGCTACACCTTC. Translated, it gives CASSEQGMANYGYTF. The chain recombines TRBV6-1 with TRBJ1-2, with TRBD1 as a possible D gene (5 bases). Germline V lookup: CDR1 MNHNS, CDR2 SASEGT. The CDR3 is 15 amino acids. Deletions cut 3 bases from V and 0 bases from J, with 11 bases between.

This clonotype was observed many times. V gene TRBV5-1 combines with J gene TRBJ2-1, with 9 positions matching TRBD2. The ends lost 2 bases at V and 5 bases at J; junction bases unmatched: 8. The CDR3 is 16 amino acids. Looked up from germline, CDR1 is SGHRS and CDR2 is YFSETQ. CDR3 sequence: CASSLNLAGVNNEQFF. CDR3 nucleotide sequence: TGCGCCAGCAGCTTAAACTTAGCGGGAGTTAACAATGAGCAGTTCTTC.

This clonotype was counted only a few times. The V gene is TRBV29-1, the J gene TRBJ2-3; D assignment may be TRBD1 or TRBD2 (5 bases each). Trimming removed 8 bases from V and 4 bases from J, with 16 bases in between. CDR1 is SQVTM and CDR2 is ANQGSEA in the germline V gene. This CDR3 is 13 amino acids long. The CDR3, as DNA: TGCAGCCTGGGACCCAGCCCCCCAGATACGCAGTATTTT. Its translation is CSLGPSPPDTQYF.

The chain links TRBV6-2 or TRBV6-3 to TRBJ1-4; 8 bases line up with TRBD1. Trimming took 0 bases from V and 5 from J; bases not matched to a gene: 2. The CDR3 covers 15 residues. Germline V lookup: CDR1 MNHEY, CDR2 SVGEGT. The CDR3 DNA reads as TGTGCCAGCAGTTACTCCGGACAGGGAAATGAAAAACTGTTTTTT. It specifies CASSYSGQGNEKLFF.

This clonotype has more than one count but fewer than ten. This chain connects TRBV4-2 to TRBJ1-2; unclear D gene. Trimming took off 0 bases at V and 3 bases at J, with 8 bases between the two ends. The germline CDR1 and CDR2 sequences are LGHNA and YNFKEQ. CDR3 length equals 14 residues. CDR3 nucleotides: TGTGCCAGCAGCCAAGAGTTTTTGGACTATGGCTACACCTTC. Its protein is CASSQEFLDYGYTF.

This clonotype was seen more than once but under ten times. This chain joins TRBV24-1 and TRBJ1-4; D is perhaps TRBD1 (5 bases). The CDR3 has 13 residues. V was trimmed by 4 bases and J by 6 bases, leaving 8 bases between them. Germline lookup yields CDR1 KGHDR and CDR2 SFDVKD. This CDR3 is CATSEGEDEKLFF. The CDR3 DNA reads TGTGCCACCAGTGAAGGGGAGGATGAAAAACTGTTTTTT.

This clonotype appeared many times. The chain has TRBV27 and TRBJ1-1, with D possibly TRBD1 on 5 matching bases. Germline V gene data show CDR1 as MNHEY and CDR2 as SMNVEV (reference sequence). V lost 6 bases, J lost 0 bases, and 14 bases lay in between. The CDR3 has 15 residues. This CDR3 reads CASRMDNTMNTEAFF. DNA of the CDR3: TGTGCCAGCAGGATGGACAACACCATGAACACTGAAGCTTTCTTT.